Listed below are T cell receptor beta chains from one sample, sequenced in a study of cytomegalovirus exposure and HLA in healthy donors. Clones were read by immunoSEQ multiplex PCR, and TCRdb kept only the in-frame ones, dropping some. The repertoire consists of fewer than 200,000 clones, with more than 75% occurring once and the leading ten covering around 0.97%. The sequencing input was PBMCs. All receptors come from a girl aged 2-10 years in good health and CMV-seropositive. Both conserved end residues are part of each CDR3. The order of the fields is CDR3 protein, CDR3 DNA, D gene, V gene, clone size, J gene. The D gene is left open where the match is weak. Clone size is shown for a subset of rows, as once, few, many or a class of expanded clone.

CDR3 protein: CSAGGYEQYF
CDR3 DNA: TGCAGTGCAGGAGGGTACGAGCAGTACTTC
D gene: .
V gene: TRBV20-1
clone size: .
J gene: TRBJ2-7

CDR3 protein: CSGQGSGAQYF
CDR3 DNA: TGCAGCGGACAGGGATCCGGCGCGCAGTATTTT
D gene: TRBD1
V gene: TRBV20-1
clone size: .
J gene: TRBJ2-3

CDR3 protein: CASSPRSSRPQHF
CDR3 DNA: TGTGCCAGCAGCCCTAGGAGTTCTCGGCCCCAGCATTTT
D gene: .
V gene: TRBV7-8
clone size: .
J gene: TRBJ1-5

CDR3 protein: CAISVWTAGSRDTQYF
CDR3 DNA: TGTGCCATCAGTGTGTGGACAGCGGGGAGTCGGGATACGCAGTATTTT
D gene: .
V gene: TRBV10-3
clone size: few
J gene: TRBJ2-3

CDR3 protein: CAWTHSWQETQYF
CDR3 DNA: TGTGCCTGGACCCACAGTTGGCAAGAGACCCAGTACTTC
D gene: .
V gene: TRBV30
clone size: .
J gene: TRBJ2-5

CDR3 protein: CASSPGLVETQYF
CDR3 DNA: TGTGCCAGCAGTCCGGGGTTGGTCGAGACCCAGTACTTC
D gene: .
V gene: TRBV28
clone size: .
J gene: TRBJ2-5

CDR3 protein: CAWSASSSYEQYF
CDR3 DNA: TGTGCCTGGAGTGCTAGTAGCTCCTACGAGCAGTACTTC
D gene: .
V gene: TRBV30
clone size: .
J gene: TRBJ2-7

CDR3 protein: CASSLTGGRDTGELFF
CDR3 DNA: TGTGCCAGCAGCTTAACCGGCGGGAGGGACACCGGGGAGCTGTTTTTT
D gene: TRBD2
V gene: TRBV7-3
clone size: .
J gene: TRBJ2-2

CDR3 protein: CASSIWRPDNQPQHF
CDR3 DNA: TGTGCCAGTAGTATTTGGCGGCCGGATAATCAGCCCCAGCATTTT
D gene: .
V gene: TRBV19
clone size: .
J gene: TRBJ1-5

CDR3 protein: CASSLTGGTETQYF
CDR3 DNA: TGCGCCAGCAGCTTGACGGGAGGTACAGAGACCCAGTACTTC
D gene: TRBD2
V gene: TRBV5-1
clone size: .
J gene: TRBJ2-5

CDR3 protein: CASSLLRGVGNIQYF
CDR3 DNA: TGTGCCAGCAGCCTACTGCGGGGGGTGGGTAACATTCAGTACTTC
D gene: TRBD2
V gene: TRBV7-9
clone size: .
J gene: TRBJ2-4

CDR3 protein: CASSPPGLAGNTDTQYF
CDR3 DNA: TGTGCCAGCAGTCCGCCGGGACTAGCGGGAAACACAGATACGCAGTATTTT
D gene: TRBD2
V gene: TRBV28
clone size: .
J gene: TRBJ2-3

CDR3 protein: CASSLGTSGTYEQYF
CDR3 DNA: TGTGCCAGCAGCCTTGGGACTAGCGGGACCTACGAGCAGTACTTC
D gene: TRBD2
V gene: TRBV27
clone size: .
J gene: TRBJ2-7

CDR3 protein: CASSANRQGARGYGYTF
CDR3 DNA: TGTGCCAGCAGCGCAAACAGACAGGGGGCGCGCGGCTATGGCTACACCTTC
D gene: TRBD1
V gene: TRBV11-2
clone size: .
J gene: TRBJ1-2

CDR3 protein: CAWRSAGTEAFF
CDR3 DNA: TGTGCCTGGAGAAGTGCGGGAACTGAAGCTTTCTTT
D gene: .
V gene: TRBV30
clone size: .
J gene: TRBJ1-1